This T cell receptor (beta chain) was sequenced in a study of identical twins. Study-wide findings and caveats: Zero-insertion results could be subject to partial confounding by invariant MAIT and iNKT cells. Conclusions were drawn cross-sectionally by statistical analysis, without following the same donors. Cord blood's abundant beta clonotypes had fewer insertions, unlike memory repertoires.

As to this clonotype: Its antigen is unidentified.

Every donor was a healthy Caucasian. Germline assignment: CDR1 GTSNPN and CDR2 SVGIG (reference sequence). The CDR3 extends over 13 amino acids. Trimming took 3 bases from V and 5 from J, leaving 11 bases between them. TCRdb fed the 5' RACE reads into MiXCR, producing one record per CDR3 protein. The data hold approximately 600,000 distinct CDR3 sequences, with just under 10% observed a single time. These same records also appear under a second study, on yellow fever vaccine responses in identical twins.

The clonotype originates from a woman between 18 and 30 years old in good health. V is TRBV30 and J is TRBJ2-1, with a tentative D call TRBD2 (6 bases). Sequences were obtained from PBMCs. CDR3 nucleotides: TGTGCCTGGAGCTCGGACTACAACAATGAGCAGTTCTTC. It translates to CAWSSDYNNEQFF.